This TCR beta chain stems from a study of cytomegalovirus exposure and HLA in healthy donors (dated by TCRdb to 2017 to 2019). Broadly, across the study: In an earlier analysis of 450 to 750 of the donors, about 270 Gb of sequence data and 117 million unique TCR beta sequences from roughly 180 million T cells were reported. In a later genetic analysis, genome-wide SNP genotypes for about 55% of the roughly 670 donors were used, and that subset was treated as a discovery cohort. Because of strong linkage in the cohort, roughly five DR-DQ haplotypes were treated as single units for association and clustering. On average, roughly 240,000 unique TCR beta nucleotide sequences were sequenced per donor among 398 genotyped donors of the cohort, with roughly 18% of those sequences being non-productive. Donor age, sex, ethnicity and CMV serostatus were compiled together with the repertoire data. Roughly 310 gigabases of sequencing data and tens of millions of unique TCR sequences were included in an early release covering 550 to 800 HLA-typed donors. Typing coverage differed by locus: A, B, C, DRB1 and DQB1 were typed in roughly 629-640 donors, DQA1 in 500 to 550, DPA1 in 600 to 610, and DPB1 in 472. The genetic ancestry cluster associated with self-reported Caucasian donors included about 81% of the 398 genotyped donors. The study was designed to test whether signatures of past pathogen exposure could be identified by cataloging public T cell receptors. High-throughput TCR immunosequencing, statistical association of individual TCRs with disease status, and machine learning were combined to predict cytomegalovirus infection status. Besides the first cohort of around 700 subjects, a separate validation cohort made up of over 100 different subjects was used. All discovery cohort repertoires had been generated on a single sequencing platform. The T cell repertoires of under 750 subjects were profiled by immunosequencing and related to cytomegalovirus serostatus. Rather than using new phenotypic data, the later analysis identified candidate immune exposures from TCR beta sequences and from how often those sequences occurred across donors. Class I and class II HLA loci were covered by the typing at four-digit resolution. A later analysis re-analyzed previously published TCR beta repertoires from roughly 600 donors and added high-resolution HLA genotyping to study TCR occurrence patterns. In an earlier analysis of over 550 of the donors, high-throughput TCR beta sequencing was used to judge whether each TCR beta V gene segment behaved as functional or pseudogenic.

Worth noting for this clone: Its antigen remains unidentified. No much larger clonotype is one base removed from it; base qualities were not supplied.

V is pared back by 4 bases and J by 4 bases, with 7 bases lying between the germline termini. Reading from cysteine to phenylalanine, the CDR3 counts 11 amino acids. The only DNA kept is the CDR3, 33 bases in frame from the first base. The germline V gene (reference sequence) gives CDR1 as GTSNPN and CDR2 as SVGIG. The method was the immunoSEQ multiplex PCR assay. For the multiplex PCR, a mixture combining 60 forward primers for TCR Vbeta segments and 13 reverse primers for TCR Jbeta segments was used. Amplification of the CDR3 region of rearranged TCR beta genes was performed with a multiplex PCR assay on genomic DNA. On the Illumina HiSeq System, the amplified TCR beta libraries were sequenced as 87-base-pair reads. The authors' analysis ran thus. A later analysis tallied 70 million to 100 million unique TCR beta chains across the 666 repertoires, and approximately 12 million of those chains were shared by two or more donors. Raw reads were error-corrected and collapsed into unique sequences with a nearest-neighbor algorithm that merged closely related sequences to remove PCR and sequencing errors. V, D and J gene segments were assigned by aligning CDR3 sequences to IMGT reference sequences. Each retained sequence needed at least a six-nucleotide match to both a V gene segment and a J gene segment. Rearrangements were called productive when the CDR3 lacked stop codons and stayed in frame with V and J; all others were non-productive. Following IMGT convention, CDR3 was defined as the stretch from the second conserved V-encoded cysteine to the conserved J-encoded phenylalanine. The earlier analysis of 450 to 750 of the donors excluded any sequence lacking an unambiguous match to a single V gene segment. An earlier analysis of several hundred of the donors called V segments functional above 56.7% productive rearrangements and segregating when the between-donor standard deviation exceeded 5%. A statistical classification framework was developed to diagnose cytomegalovirus status using the catalog of TCR beta chain sequences. In a later analysis, V and J genes were assigned by comparing TCR nucleotide sequences against IMGT/GENE-DB human TR gene sequences. In a later analysis, CDR3 sequences and most-parsimonious VDJ recombination scenarios were assigned using the TCRdist pipeline. In a later analysis, each TCR beta chain was defined by its CDR3 amino acid sequence together with its V-gene family, and reads lacking a unique V-gene family were excluded. To address suspected cross-contamination and a sequencing artifact, a later analysis removed 550 to 750 highly shared, low-generation-probability nucleotide sequences. In a later analysis, a clonal expansion index for each public chain was calculated from normalized within-repertoire ranks of inferred template counts. In a later analysis, generation probabilities were computed with a VDJ recombination model fitted to out-of-frame rearrangements, and the resulting probabilities were checked against IGoR. Hypergeometric tests were used in a later analysis to score TCR-TCR, TCR-HLA and TCR-CMV co-occurrence, with a repertoire-size bias correction applied to the TCR pairs. In a later analysis, false discovery rates were estimated by permuting HLA or CMV assignments 20 times. In a later analysis, co-occurring TCRs were grouped with DBSCAN, and TCRdist sequence similarity was added when clustering was performed within HLA-allele-positive subsets. For co-occurrence clustering, repertoires with fewer than 30,000 or more than 120,000 public chains were excluded, along with a handful of repertoires with anomalous nucleotide sharing. The table was pulled from immuneACCESS by TCRdb, which kept in-frame rearrangements only. Such tables lose some clones; where checked, under half of the loss comes from unresolved V genes, and the rest has no known cause. D and trimming come from the DNA, and the V and J calls and clone size come from that table. The sample yields more than 95,000 clones; about 9.4% were counted once. 5.8% of the sample rests with the top ten.

Beyond this particular receptor, the publication reports: The cohort was sequenced for TCR beta chains only, and without alpha or paired-chain data the features that could be detected were limited. An earlier analysis of approximately 590 of the donors showed that most TCR beta V segments appeared in productive rearrangements either about 90% or about 30% of the time, which broadly matched IMGT annotations. When HLA alleles, especially DR and DQ, strongly co-occurred, TCR associations were difficult to assign to individual alleles. According to the authors, the approach could potentially be generalized to other disease states and immunological phenotypes. Three of the identified cytomegalovirus-associated TCR beta chains were confirmed in vitro to be specific for cytomegalovirus antigens. A cluster of highly shared sequence variants was judged likely to be a technical artifact of the sequencing pipeline. A later analysis associated 15,000 or so TCR beta sequences with specific HLA alleles at a false discovery rate of 0.05. According to a later genetic analysis, donors in an Asian-associated ancestry cluster had fewer N-insertions in productive TCRs than the approximately 700-donor mean. In the study, 150 to 200 TCR beta chains were listed as associated with cytomegalovirus. Presence/absence analyses assumed roughly uniform sequencing depth across donors, an assumption that may not hold. Because the 87-base-pair reads could not distinguish some IMGT-functional V segments, including TRBV6-2 and TRBV6-3, those segments were excluded. In a later analysis, HLA-associated TCR beta chains were found to be more clonally expanded and to have lower generation probabilities than equally common non-associated chains. According to a later analysis, parvovirus B19, influenza, CMV and Epstein-Barr virus appeared linked to several top co-occurrence clusters. Because counts were too low, more than 15 rarely observed V segments, including chromosome 9 orphons, were left out of the earlier analysis of approximately 580 of the donors. Across donors, most TCR sequences were observed very rarely, whereas some public TCRs were present in many individuals. CMV serostatus was the only immune exposure information available for the cohort. HLA typing was unavailable for some donors at each locus, so association tests used only the typed subset. A further reported finding was that TCR beta sequences accurately predicted the HLA-A and HLA-B alleles for most subjects in the first cohort. Most CMV-associated TCR beta chains appeared to be HLA-restricted in a later analysis, and the HLA associations seemed to be driven largely by CMV exposure. Linkage disequilibrium might explain the correlated functional status among segregating V segments, but an unknown experimental factor could not be excluded. A later genetic analysis associated a missense DCLRE1C variant with V-gene and J-gene trimming of TCR beta chains, and an independent cohort replicated the association. Cytomegalovirus status was reported to be diagnosed by the classifier with high specificity and sensitivity in both the original and validation cohorts. A later analysis found that TCR association rates varied across HLA loci, with DRB1 alleles showing the most associated TCRs and HLA-C alleles the fewest.

The cohort consisted of approximately 690 healthy bone marrow donors. At the time of sampling, all cohort members were nominally healthy, though unrecorded immune exposures were likely present. The donor tested CMV seropositive, placing the donor among the 310 or so seropositive members of the cohort. A peripheral blood sample was provided by each donor, and peripheral blood mononuclear cells were used for TCR beta sequencing. Genomic DNA extraction from the blood cell samples was performed with the Qiagen DNeasy Blood Extraction Kit. The sequencing sample was made of PBMCs. The sequence derives from a man aged 40-55 years in good health and CMV-seropositive. The V and J genes are TRBV30 and TRBJ1-2; the D gene assignment is ambiguous. The CDR3 protein is CAWTVTYGYTF. The DNA sequence is given as TGTGCCTGGACGGTCACCTATGGCTACACCTTC.